This record looks at one TCR beta chain sequence and its context. What it binds is unknown. Using its own MiXCR run on the RT-PCR reads, TCRdb lists one record per CDR3 protein. Of some 520,000 distinct CDR3 sequences in the sample, more than 15% were seen once. This sample is drawn from a study of response to subunit inactivated influenza vaccine. Notes on the study in general: That few new T cells are recruited by each seasonal influenza vaccination was the authors' suggestion.

The CDR3 runs to 12 residues. Germline loops: CDR1 SQVTM, CDR2 ANQGSEA. V was clipped by 4 bases and J by 7 bases, with 14 bases between them. The specimen was CD4+ T cells sorted from PBMCs, collected about 23 months after vaccination. This TCR derives from a man between 45 and 75 years old who received an inactivated influenza vaccine. The J gene is TRBJ2-7, the V gene TRBV29-1; unclear D gene. The CDR3 nucleotides are TGCAGCGTTGCCCCCCTCAGAGGTGAGCAGTACTTC. Encoded protein: CSVAPLRGEQYF.